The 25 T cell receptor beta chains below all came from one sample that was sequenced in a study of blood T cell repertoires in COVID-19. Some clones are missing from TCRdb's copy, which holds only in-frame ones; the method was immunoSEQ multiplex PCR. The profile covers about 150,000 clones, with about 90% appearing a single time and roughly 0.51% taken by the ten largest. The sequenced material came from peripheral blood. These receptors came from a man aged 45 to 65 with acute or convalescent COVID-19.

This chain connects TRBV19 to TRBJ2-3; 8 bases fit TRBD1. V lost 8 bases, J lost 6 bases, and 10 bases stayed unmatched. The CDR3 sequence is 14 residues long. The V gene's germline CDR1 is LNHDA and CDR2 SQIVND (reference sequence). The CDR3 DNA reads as TGTGCCAGTCAGTCACAGGGGGGCGAGGATACGCAGTATTTT. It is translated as CASQSQGGEDTQYF. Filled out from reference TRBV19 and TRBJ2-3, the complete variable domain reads DGGITQSPKYLFRKEGQNVTLSCEQNLNHDAMYWYRQDPGQGLRLIYYSQIVNDFQKGDIAEGYSVSREKKESFPLTVTSAQKNPTAFYLCASQSQGGEDTQYFGPGTRLTVL.

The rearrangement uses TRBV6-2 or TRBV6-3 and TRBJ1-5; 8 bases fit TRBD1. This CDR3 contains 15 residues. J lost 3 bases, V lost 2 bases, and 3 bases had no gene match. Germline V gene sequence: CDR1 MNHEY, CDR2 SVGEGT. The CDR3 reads CASSYPTGVNQPQHF. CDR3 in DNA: TGTGCCAGCAGTTACCCGACAGGGGTCAATCAGCCCCAGCATTTT.

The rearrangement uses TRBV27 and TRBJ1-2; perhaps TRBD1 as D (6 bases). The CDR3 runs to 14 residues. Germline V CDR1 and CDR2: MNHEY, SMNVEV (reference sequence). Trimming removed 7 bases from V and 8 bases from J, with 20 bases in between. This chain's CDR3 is CASTGAGGAKGYTF. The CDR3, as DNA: TGTGCCAGCACCGGGGCGGGGGGCGCGAAGGGCTACACCTTC.

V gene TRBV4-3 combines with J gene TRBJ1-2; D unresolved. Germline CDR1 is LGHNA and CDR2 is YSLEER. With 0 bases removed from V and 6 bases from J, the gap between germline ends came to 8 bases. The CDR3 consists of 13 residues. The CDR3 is CASSQEITDGYTF. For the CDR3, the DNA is TGCGCCAGCAGCCAAGAGATAACAGATGGCTACACCTTC.

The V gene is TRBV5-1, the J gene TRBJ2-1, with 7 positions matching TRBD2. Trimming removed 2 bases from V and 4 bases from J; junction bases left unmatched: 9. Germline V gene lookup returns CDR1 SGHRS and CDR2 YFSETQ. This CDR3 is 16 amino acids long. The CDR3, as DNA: TGCGCCAGCAGCTTAGATCGGGAGGTAGGGTACAATGAGCAGTTCTTC. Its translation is CASSLDREVGYNEQFF. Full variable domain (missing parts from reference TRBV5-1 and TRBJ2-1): KAGVTQTPRYLIKTRGQQVTLSCSPISGHRSVSWYQQTPGQGLQFLFEYFSETQRNKGNFPGRFSGRQFSNSRSEMNVSTLELGDSALYLCASSLDREVGYNEQFFGPGTRLTVL.

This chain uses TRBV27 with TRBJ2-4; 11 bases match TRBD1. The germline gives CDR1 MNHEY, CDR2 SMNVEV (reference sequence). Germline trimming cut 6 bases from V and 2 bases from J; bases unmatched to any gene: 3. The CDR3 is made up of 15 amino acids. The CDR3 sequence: CASRGQGATKNIQYF. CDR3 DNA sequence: TGTGCCAGCAGAGGACAGGGGGCTACCAAAAACATTCAGTACTTC.

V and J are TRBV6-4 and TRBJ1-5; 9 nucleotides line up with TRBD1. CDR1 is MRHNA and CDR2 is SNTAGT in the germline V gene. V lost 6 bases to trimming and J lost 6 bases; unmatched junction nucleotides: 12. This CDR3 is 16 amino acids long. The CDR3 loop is CASRDRGVLGGQPQHF. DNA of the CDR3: TGTGCCAGCAGGGACAGGGGCGTATTAGGGGGTCAGCCCCAGCATTTT.

The CDR3 loop reads CASSPPMGTTQETQYF. In DNA form, the CDR3 reads TGTGCCAGCAGTCCCCCAATGGGGACAACTCAAGAGACCCAGTACTTC. The chain combines TRBV27 with TRBJ2-5, with D perhaps TRBD1 (6 bases). Germline V gene sequence: CDR1 MNHEY, CDR2 SMNVEV (reference sequence). The CDR3 is 16 amino acids. Deletions cut 5 bases from V and 2 bases from J, with 18 bases between.

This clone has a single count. CDR3: CASRNRDTEAFF. The CDR3 nucleotides are TGTGCCAGCAGAAACAGAGACACTGAAGCTTTCTTT. The chain employs TRBV27 and TRBJ1-1, with D unresolved. Germline V gene data show CDR1 as MNHEY and CDR2 as SMNVEV (reference sequence). This CDR3 spans 12 amino acids. Deletions cut 6 bases from V and 3 bases from J, with 8 bases between.

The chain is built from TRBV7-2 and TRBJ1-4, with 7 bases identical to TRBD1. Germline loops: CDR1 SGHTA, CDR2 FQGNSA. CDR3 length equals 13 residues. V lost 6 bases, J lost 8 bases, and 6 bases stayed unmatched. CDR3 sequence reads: CASRRGTEEKLFF. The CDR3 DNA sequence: TGTGCCAGCAGACGCGGGACAGAGGAAAAACTGTTTTTT.

CDR3 nucleotide sequence: TGTGCCAGCAGTGAGGCAAACCCAGCAGGGGACAATTCACCCCTCCACTTT. Its translation is CASSEANPAGDNSPLHF. This chain links TRBV2 with TRBJ1-6; weak D call: TRBD1 (6 bases). Germline V gene sequence: CDR1 SNHLY, CDR2 FYNNEI. The CDR3 sequence is 17 residues long. Deletions cut 3 bases from V and 7 bases from J, with 19 bases between.

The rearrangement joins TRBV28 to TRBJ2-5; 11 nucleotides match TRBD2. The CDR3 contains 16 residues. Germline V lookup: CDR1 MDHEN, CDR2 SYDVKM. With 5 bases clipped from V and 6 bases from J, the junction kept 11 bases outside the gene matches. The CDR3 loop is CASSGHSGRASQTQYF. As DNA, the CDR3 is TGTGCCAGCAGTGGTCATAGCGGGAGGGCCTCACAGACCCAGTACTTC.

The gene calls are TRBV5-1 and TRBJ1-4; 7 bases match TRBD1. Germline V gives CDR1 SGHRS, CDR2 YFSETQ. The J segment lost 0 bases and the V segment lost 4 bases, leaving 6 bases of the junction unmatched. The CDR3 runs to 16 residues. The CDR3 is CASSQKGQATNEKLFF. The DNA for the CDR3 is TGCGCCAGCAGCCAAAAAGGACAGGCAACTAATGAAAAACTGTTTTTT.

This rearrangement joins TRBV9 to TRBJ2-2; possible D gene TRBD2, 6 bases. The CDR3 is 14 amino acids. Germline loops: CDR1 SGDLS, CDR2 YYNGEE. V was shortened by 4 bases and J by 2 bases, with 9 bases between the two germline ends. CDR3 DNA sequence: TGTGCCAGCAGCCTTACTAGCAACACCGGGGAGCTGTTTTTT. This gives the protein CASSLTSNTGELFF.

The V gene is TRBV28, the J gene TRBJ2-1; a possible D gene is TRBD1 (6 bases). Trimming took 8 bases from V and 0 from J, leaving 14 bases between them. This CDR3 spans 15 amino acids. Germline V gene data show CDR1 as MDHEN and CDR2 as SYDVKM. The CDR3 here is CASGGRTHSYNEQFF. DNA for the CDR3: TGTGCCAGCGGGGGCAGAACCCACTCCTACAATGAGCAGTTCTTC.

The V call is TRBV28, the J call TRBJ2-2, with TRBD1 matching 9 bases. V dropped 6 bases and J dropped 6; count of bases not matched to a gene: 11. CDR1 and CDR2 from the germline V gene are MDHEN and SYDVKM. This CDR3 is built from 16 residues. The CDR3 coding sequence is TGTGCCAGCAGCCTTCCGGGACAGGGTTTCGCCGGGGAGCTGTTTTTT. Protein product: CASSLPGQGFAGELFF.

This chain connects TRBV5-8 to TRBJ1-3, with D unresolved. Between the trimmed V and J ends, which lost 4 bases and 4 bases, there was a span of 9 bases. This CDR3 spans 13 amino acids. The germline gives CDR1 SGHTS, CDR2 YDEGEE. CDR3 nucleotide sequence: TGTGCCAGCAGCGTGCGTAGCGGAAACACCATATATTTT. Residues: CASSVRSGNTIYF. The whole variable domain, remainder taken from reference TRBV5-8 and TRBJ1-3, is EAGVTQSPTHLIKTRGQQATLRCSPISGHTSVYWYQQALGLGLQFLLWYDEGEERNRGNFPPRFSGRQFPNYSSELNVNALELEDSALYLCASSVRSGNTIYFGEGSWLTVV.

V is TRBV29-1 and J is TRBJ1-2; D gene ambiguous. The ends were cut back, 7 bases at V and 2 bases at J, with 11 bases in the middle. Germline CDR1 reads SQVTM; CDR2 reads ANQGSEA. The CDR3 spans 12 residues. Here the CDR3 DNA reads TGCAGCGCTGGAGCAGACAACTATGGCTACACCTTC. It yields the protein CSAGADNYGYTF.

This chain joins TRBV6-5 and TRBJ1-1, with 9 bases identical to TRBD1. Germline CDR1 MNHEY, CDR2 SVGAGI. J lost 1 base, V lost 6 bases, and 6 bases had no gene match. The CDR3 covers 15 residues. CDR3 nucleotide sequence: TGTGCCAGCAGCACAGGGGGCGGGGGGAACACTGAAGCTTTCTTT. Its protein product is CASSTGGGGNTEAFF.

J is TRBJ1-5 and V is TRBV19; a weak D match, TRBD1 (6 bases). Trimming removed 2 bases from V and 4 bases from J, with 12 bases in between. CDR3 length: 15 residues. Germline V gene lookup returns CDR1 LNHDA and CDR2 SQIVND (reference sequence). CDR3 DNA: TGTGCCAGTAGTATATTGGACAGCTGGAATCAGCCCCAGCATTTT. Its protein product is CASSILDSWNQPQHF.

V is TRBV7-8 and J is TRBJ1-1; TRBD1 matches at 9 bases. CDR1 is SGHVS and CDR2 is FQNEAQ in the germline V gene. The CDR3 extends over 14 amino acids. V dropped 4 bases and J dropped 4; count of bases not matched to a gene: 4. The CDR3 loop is CASSWGQGVTEAFF. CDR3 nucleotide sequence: TGTGCCAGCAGCTGGGGACAGGGCGTCACTGAAGCTTTCTTT.

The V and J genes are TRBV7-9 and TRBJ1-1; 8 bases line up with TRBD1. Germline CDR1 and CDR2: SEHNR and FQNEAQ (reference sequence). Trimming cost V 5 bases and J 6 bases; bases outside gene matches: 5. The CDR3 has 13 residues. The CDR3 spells CASSISQGAEAFF. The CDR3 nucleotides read TGTGCCAGCAGCATCTCACAGGGGGCTGAAGCTTTCTTT.

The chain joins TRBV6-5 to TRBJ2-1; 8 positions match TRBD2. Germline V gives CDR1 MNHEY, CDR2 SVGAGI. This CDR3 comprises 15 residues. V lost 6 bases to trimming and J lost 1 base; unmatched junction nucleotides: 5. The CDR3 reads CASRPSGSSYNEQFF. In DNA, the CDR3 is TGTGCCAGCAGACCAAGCGGGAGTTCCTACAATGAGCAGTTCTTC.

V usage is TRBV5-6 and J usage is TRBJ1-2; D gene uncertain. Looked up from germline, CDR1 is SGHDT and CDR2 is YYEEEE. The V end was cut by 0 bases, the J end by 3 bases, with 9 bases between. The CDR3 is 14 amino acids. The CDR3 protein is CASSLALSYYGYTF. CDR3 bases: TGTGCCAGCAGCTTGGCCCTAAGCTACTATGGCTACACCTTC. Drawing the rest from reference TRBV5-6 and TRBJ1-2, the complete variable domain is DAGVTQSPTHLIKTRGQQVTLRCSPKSGHDTVSWYQQALGQGPQFIFQYYEEEERQRGNFPDRFSGHQFPNYSSELNVNALLLGDSALYLCASSLALSYYGYTFGSGTRLTVV.

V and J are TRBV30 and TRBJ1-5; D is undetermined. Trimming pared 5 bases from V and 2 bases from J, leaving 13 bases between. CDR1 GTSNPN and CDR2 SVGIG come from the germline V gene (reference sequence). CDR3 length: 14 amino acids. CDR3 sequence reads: CAWGWLVGNQPQHF. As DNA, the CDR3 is TGTGCCTGGGGGTGGCTGGTGGGCAATCAGCCCCAGCATTTT.